Listed below are T cell receptor beta chains from one sample, sequenced in a study of blood T cell repertoires in COVID-19. Produced via immunoSEQ multiplex PCR; TCRdb's table is partial and in-frame only. This table holds 180,000 or so clones, 81% found once. The sequenced material came from peripheral blood. These receptors came from a middle-aged woman with COVID-19, enrolled during active disease. The CDR3 runs from the conserved cysteine through the conserved F or W. A D gene is named only where the DNA matches it firmly. Clone size is not always given. Where it is, it says once, few, many or a class for expanded clones.

clone_size: NA; d_call: TRBD1; v_call: TRBV5-1; j_call: TRBJ1-4; cdr3_aa: CASSLTGVEKLFF; cdr3_nt: TGCGCCAGCAGCTTGACAGGGGTAGAAAAACTGTTTTTT
clone_size: NA; d_call: TRBD1; v_call: TRBV11-3; j_call: TRBJ2-5; cdr3_aa: CASSLGGGETQYF; cdr3_nt: TGTGCCAGCAGCTTAGGAGGGGGCGAGACCCAGTACTTC
clone_size: NA; d_call: NA; v_call: TRBV19; j_call: TRBJ2-1; cdr3_aa: CASSIGGHAEQFF; cdr3_nt: TGTGCCAGTAGTATAGGTGGACACGCCGAGCAGTTCTTC
clone_size: NA; d_call: NA; v_call: TRBV9; j_call: TRBJ1-6; cdr3_aa: CASSVAGKNSPLHF; cdr3_nt: TGTGCCAGCAGCGTAGCGGGGAAAAACTCACCCCTCCACTTT
clone_size: NA; d_call: NA; v_call: TRBV12-3/TRBV12-4; j_call: TRBJ2-4; cdr3_aa: CASSLQNIQYF; cdr3_nt: TGTGCCAGCAGTCTACAAAACATTCAGTACTTC
clone_size: NA; d_call: TRBD1; v_call: TRBV2; j_call: TRBJ2-5; cdr3_aa: CASRLQGLSQETQYF; cdr3_nt: TGTGCCAGCCGACTACAGGGGCTTTCGCAAGAGACCCAGTACTTC
clone_size: once; d_call: TRBD2; v_call: TRBV19; j_call: TRBJ2-1; cdr3_aa: CASSRPSGRSYNEQFF; cdr3_nt: TGTGCCAGTAGTAGGCCTAGCGGCCGATCCTACAATGAGCAGTTCTTC
clone_size: NA; d_call: TRBD2; v_call: TRBV6-1; j_call: TRBJ2-1; cdr3_aa: CASSDSGGAYEQFF; cdr3_nt: TGTGCCAGCAGTGATAGCGGGGGGGCCTATGAGCAGTTCTTC
clone_size: NA; d_call: TRBD2; v_call: TRBV15; j_call: TRBJ2-1; cdr3_aa: CATSRDRLAVYNEQFF; cdr3_nt: TGTGCCACCAGCAGAGATAGACTAGCGGTTTACAATGAGCAGTTCTTC
clone_size: NA; d_call: TRBD2; v_call: TRBV4-1; j_call: TRBJ2-3; cdr3_aa: CASSQDAGASGRRTDTQYF; cdr3_nt: TGCGCCAGCAGCCAAGATGCCGGGGCTAGCGGGAGGAGGACAGATACGCAGTATTTT
clone_size: NA; d_call: NA; v_call: TRBV6-6; j_call: TRBJ2-5; cdr3_aa: CASKRSQETQYF; cdr3_nt: TGTGCCAGCAAGCGGAGTCAAGAGACCCAGTACTTC
clone_size: NA; d_call: TRBD2; v_call: TRBV27; j_call: TRBJ2-7; cdr3_aa: CASPGLADYEQYF; cdr3_nt: TGTGCCAGCCCGGGACTAGCGGACTACGAGCAGTACTTC
clone_size: NA; d_call: TRBD2; v_call: TRBV29-1; j_call: TRBJ2-1; cdr3_aa: CSVASLAGGRGEQFF; cdr3_nt: TGCAGCGTTGCCTCTTTGGCGGGGGGGCGGGGTGAGCAGTTCTTC